The T cell receptor (beta chain) described here comes from a study of blood T cell repertoires in COVID-19. This table comes from immunoSEQ multiplex PCR, and its TCRdb copy is limited to in-frame clones, with some not included. The sample consists of about 180,000 clones, 75% to 85% of them appearing once. CDR3 length: 12 amino acids. Trimming removed 2 bases from V and 10 bases from J; junction bases left unmatched: 3. Germline CDR1 and CDR2: LGHDT and YNNKEL (reference sequence). Donors were grouped by their self-reported clinical history. The chain employs TRBV3-1 (or the pseudogene TRBV3-2) and TRBJ1-1; TRBD1 matches 8 bases. This TCR came from a man aged 50 or older who had recovered from COVID-19. Sequencing was carried out using PBMCs or T cells enriched from blood (not recorded which). This chain's CDR3 is CASSQNRGGAFF. Here the CDR3 DNA reads TGTGCCAGCAGCCAAAACAGGGGGGGAGCTTTCTTT.